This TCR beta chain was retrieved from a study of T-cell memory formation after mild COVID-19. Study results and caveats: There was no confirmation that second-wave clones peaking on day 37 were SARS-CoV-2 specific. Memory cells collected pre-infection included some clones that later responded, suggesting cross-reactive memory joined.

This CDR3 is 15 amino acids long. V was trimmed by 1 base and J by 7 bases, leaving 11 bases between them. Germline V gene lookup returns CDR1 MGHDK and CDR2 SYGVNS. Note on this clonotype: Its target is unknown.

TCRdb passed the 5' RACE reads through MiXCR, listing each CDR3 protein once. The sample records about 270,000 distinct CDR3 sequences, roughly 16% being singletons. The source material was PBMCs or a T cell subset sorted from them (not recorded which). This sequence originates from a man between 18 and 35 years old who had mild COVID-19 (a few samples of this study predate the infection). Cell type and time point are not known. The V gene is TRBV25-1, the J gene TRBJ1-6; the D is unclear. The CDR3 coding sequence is TGTGCCAGCAGTGAATTAAGGAGTGGCAATTCACCCCTCCACTTT. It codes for CASSELRSGNSPLHF. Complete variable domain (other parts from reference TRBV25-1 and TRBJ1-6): EADIYQTPRYLVIGTGKKITLECSQTMGHDKMYWYQQDPGMELHLIHYSYGVNSTEKGDLSSESTVSRIRTEHFPLTLESARPSHTSQYLCASSELRSGNSPLHFGNGTRLTVT.